This T cell receptor (beta chain) was profiled in a study of T cells in Graves' hyperthyroidism and ophthalmopathy. The CDR3 covers 14 residues. The J segment lost 6 bases and the V segment lost 2 bases, leaving 1 base of the junction unmatched. The germline CDR1 and CDR2 sequences are MNHNS and SASEGT. TCR beta CDR3 region amplification was performed from RNA transcripts. HTBI primers were the set used in a first-round RT-PCR of the TCR CDR3. TCRdb reprocessed the multiplex PCR reads with MiXCR, giving one entry per CDR3 protein. The sample has around 500,000 distinct CDR3 sequences; less than 25% are singletons. This clonotype has a count of ten or more.

The V and J genes are TRBV6-1 and TRBJ1-6; TRBD1 matches at 7 bases. Sequencing was performed on blood. This receptor was taken from a woman aged 70 to 79 with Graves' ophthalmopathy. The CDR3 DNA follows: TGTGCCAGCAGTGAACAGGGGGGTAATTCACCCCTCCACTTT. Its translation is CASSEQGGNSPLHF.